What follows is one T cell receptor (beta chain) and its context. Its antigen is not yet known. It has no much larger one-base neighbor in the sample; base qualities were not kept. The data were obtained in a study of OX40 agonist ivuxolimab in advanced cancers. Context from the whole study: Ivuxolimab, which targeted the costimulatory receptor OX40 (CD134), was an agonistic, fully human IgG2 monoclonal antibody. Intravenous ivuxolimab was administered to patients every 2 weeks at six dose levels: 0.01, 0.1, 0.3, 1.5, 3 and 10 mg/kg. The purpose of peripheral TCRbeta sequencing was to test whether ivuxolimab changed TCR sequence diversity and led to clonal T-cell expansion. The paper describes the monotherapy dose-escalation part (N of about 47 patients) of the phase I trial of ivuxolimab. Partial responses occurred in three dose-escalation patients, of whom one had hepatocellular carcinoma and two had cutaneous melanoma. In the dose-escalation cohort, more than 80% of patients were male, and the mean age was 60 years with a range of roughly 23 to 79. Of the approximately 50 patients in dose escalation, 19 had hepatocellular carcinoma, some 15 had melanoma, 9 had renal cell carcinoma and 9 had head and neck cancer. Patients were allowed to have had prior anti-PD-1, anti-PD-L1 or anti-CTLA-4 therapy, and approximately 39% of the dose-escalation patients had been treated with checkpoint inhibitors. On the study overall, not on this receptor specifically: Antigen specificity was not determined for the clonally expanded peripheral T cells. At doses of 0.1 to 3.0 mg/kg, clonal expansion of both CD4+ and CD8+ blood T cells was observed from baseline to week 6. In the 0.1-3.0 mg/kg groups, partial responders were among the patients with the lowest normalized peripheral clonal expansion, particularly in CD8+ T cells. Low levels of normalized T-cell clonal expansion were also seen in some patients who did not respond. After ivuxolimab, more expanded clones were found on average in CD8+ T cells than in CD4+ T cells.

Genomic DNA was extracted from sorted cells for sequencing of the TCRbeta CDR3 region. The immunoSEQ Assay was used for sequencing of TCRbeta CDR3 regions. The table comes from immuneACCESS by way of TCRdb, which keeps in-frame sequences with V and J called. Part of the clones is missing from these tables; in studies checked, under half for an unresolved V gene and the rest for unknown reasons. This sample has tens of thousands of clones in its table, and about 83% of those were observed once. Of the sample, about 0.69% falls within the top ten clones. Patients with a history of autoimmune disease or receiving systemic immunosuppression were excluded from the trial. Peripheral blood for TCR sequencing was collected from all dose cohorts at baseline, on cycle 4 day 1, and on cycle 7 day 1. Samples were obtained from an open-label, multicenter, first-in-human phase I dose-escalation trial of ivuxolimab. The trial enrolled adults with locally advanced or metastatic head and neck squamous cell, hepatocellular, melanoma or renal cell carcinoma. CD4+ and CD8+ T cells were sorted separately from peripheral blood before TCR sequencing.

The CDR3 starts with the cysteine, ends with the phenylalanine, and has 13 residues. Of all the DNA, just the CDR3 is kept, 39 bases in frame from base 1. V and J lose 2 bases and 1 base, and a span of 5 bases separates them. The germline V gene (reference sequence) specifies PRHDT as CDR1 and FYEKMQ as CDR2. The clonotype originates from an adult with an advanced solid tumor such as melanoma, head and neck, liver or kidney cancer. The starting material was CD4+ or CD8+ T cells sorted from blood, obtained in a trial of the OX40 agonist ivuxolimab. The chain employs TRBV13 and TRBJ1-1; the D gene assignment is ambiguous. The CDR3 protein is CASSLYRNTEAFF. In nucleotide form, the sequence is TGTGCCAGCAGCTTATATCGGAACACTGAAGCTTTCTTT. The CDR3, completed at both ends by the reference TRBV13 and TRBJ1-1 genes, gives the full variable domain AAGVIQSPRHLIKEKRETATLKCYPIPRHDTVYWYQQGPGQDPQFLISFYEKMQSDKGSIPDRFSAQQFSDYHSELNMSSLELGDSALYFCASSLYRNTEAFFGQGTRLTVV.